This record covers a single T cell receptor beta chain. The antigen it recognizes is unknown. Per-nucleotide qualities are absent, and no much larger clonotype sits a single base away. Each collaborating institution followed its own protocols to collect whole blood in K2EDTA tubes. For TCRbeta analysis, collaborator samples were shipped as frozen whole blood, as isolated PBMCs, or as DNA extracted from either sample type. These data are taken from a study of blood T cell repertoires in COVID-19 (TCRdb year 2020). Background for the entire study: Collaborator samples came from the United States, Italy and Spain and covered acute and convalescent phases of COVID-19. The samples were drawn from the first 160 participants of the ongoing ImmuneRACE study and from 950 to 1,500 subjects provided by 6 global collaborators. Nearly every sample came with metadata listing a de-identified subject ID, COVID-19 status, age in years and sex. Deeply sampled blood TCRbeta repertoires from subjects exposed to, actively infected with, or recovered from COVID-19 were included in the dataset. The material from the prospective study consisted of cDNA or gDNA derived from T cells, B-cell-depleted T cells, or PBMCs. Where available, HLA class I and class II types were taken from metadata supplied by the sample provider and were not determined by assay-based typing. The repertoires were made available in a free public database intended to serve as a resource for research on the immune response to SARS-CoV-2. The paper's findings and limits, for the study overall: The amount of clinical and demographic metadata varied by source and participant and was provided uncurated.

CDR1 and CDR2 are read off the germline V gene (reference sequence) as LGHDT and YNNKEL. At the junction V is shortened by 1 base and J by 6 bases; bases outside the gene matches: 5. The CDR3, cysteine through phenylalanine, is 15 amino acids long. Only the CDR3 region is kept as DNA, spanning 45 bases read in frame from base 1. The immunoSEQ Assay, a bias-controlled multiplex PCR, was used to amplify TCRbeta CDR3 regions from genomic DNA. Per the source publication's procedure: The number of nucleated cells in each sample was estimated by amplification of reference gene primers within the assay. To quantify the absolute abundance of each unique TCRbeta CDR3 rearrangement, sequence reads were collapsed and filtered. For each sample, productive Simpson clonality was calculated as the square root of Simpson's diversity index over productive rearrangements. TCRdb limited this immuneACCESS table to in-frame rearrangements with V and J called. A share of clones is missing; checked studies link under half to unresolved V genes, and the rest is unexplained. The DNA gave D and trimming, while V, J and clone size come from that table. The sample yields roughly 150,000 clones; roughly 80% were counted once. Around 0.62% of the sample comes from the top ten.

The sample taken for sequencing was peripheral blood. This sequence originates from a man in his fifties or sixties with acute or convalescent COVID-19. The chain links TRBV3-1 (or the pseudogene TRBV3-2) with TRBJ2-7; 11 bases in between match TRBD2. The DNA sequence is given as TGTGCCAGCAGCCAAGGACTAGCGGGGATTGGCGAGCAGTACTTC. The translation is CASSQGLAGIGEQYF.